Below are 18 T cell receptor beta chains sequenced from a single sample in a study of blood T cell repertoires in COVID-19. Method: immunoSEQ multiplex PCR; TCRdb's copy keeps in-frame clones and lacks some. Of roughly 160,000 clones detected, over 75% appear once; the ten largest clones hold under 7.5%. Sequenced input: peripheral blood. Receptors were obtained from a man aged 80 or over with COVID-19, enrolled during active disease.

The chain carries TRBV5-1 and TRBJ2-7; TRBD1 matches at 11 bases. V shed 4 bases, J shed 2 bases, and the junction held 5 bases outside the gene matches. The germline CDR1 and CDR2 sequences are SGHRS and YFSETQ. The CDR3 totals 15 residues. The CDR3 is CASSDGTGGAYEQYF. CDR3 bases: TGCGCCAGCAGCGACGGGACAGGGGGTGCCTACGAGCAGTACTTC.

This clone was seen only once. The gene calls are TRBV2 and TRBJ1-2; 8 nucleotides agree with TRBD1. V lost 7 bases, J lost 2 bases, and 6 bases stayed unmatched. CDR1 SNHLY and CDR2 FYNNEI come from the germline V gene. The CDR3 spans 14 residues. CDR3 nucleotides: TGTGCCAGCATCTCCGACAGGGGCAACTATGGCTACACCTTC. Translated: CASISDRGNYGYTF.

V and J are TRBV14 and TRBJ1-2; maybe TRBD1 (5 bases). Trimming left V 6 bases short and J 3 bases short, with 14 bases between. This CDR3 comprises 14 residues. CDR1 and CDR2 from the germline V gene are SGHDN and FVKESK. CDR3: CASSSPLGHYGYTF. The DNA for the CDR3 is TGTGCCAGCAGTTCTCCTTTGGGGCACTATGGCTACACCTTC.

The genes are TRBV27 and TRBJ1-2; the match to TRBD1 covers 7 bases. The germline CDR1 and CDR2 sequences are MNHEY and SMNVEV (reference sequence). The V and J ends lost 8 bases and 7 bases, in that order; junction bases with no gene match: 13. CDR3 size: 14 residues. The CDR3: CASSPDRASGGYTF. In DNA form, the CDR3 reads TGTGCCAGCTCCCCCGACAGGGCGAGTGGTGGCTACACCTTC.

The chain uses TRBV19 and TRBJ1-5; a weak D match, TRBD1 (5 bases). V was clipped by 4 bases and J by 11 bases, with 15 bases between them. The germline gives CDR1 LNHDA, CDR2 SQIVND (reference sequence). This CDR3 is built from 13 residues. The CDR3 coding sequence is TGTGCCAGTAGTAGGGGGGTACTCGAAGCCCAGCATTTT. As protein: CASSRGVLEAQHF. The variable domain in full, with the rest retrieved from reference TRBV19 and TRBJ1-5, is DGGITQSPKYLFRKEGQNVTLSCEQNLNHDAMYWYRQDPGQGLRLIYYSQIVNDFQKGDIAEGYSVSREKKESFPLTVTSAQKNPTAFYLCASSRGVLEAQHFGDGTRLSIL.

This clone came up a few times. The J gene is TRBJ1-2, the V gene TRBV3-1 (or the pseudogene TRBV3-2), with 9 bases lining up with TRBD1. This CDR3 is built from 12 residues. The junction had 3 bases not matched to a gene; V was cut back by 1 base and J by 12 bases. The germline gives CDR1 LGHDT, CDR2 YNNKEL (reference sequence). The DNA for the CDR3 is TGTGCCAGCAGCCAAGGGGACAGGGTGAACACCTTC. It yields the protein CASSQGDRVNTF.

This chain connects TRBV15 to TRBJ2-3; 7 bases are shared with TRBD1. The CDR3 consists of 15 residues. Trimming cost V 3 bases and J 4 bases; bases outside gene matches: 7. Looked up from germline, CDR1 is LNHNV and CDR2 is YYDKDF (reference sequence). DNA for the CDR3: TGTGCCACCAGCAGTTTTGGACAGGCAGCAGATACGCAGTATTTT. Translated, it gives CATSSFGQAADTQYF.

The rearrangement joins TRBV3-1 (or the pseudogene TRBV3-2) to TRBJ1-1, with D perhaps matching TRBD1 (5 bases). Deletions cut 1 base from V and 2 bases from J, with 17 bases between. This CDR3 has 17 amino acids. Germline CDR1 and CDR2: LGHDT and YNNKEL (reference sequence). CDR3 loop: CASSQALTRARNTEAFF. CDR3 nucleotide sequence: TGTGCCAGCAGCCAAGCGCTTACCAGGGCCAGAAACACTGAAGCTTTCTTT.

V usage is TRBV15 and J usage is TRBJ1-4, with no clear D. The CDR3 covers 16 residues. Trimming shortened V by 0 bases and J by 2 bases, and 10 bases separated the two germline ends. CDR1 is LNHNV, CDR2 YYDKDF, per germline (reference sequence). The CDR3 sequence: CATSRDTGATNEKLFF. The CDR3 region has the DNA TGTGCCACCAGCAGAGATACGGGAGCGACTAATGAAAAACTGTTTTTT.

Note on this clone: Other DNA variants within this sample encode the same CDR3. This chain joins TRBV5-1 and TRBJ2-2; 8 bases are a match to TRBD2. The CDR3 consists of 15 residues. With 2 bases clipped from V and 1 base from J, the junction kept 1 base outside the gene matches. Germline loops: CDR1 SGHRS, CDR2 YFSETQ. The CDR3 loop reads CASSLTSGNTGELFF. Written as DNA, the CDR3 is TGCGCCAGCAGCTTAACTAGCGGGAACACCGGGGAGCTGTTTTTT. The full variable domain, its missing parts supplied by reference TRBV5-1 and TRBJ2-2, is KAGVTQTPRYLIKTRGQQVTLSCSPISGHRSVSWYQQTPGQGLQFLFEYFSETQRNKGNFPGRFSGRQFSNSRSEMNVSTLELGDSALYLCASSLTSGNTGELFFGEGSRLTVL.

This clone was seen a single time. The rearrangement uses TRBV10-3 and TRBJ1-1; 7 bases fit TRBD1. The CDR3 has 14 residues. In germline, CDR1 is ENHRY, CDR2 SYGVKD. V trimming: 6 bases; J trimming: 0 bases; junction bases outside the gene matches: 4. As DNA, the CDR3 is TGTGCCATCAGCCAGGGACAGTTGAACACTGAAGCTTTCTTT. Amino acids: CAISQGQLNTEAFF.

This chain's CDR3 is CATTVGQGAHQPQHF. The DNA of the CDR3 is TGTGCCACTACAGTGGGACAGGGGGCACATCAGCCCCAGCATTTT. The chain joins TRBV19 to TRBJ1-5; 12 bases map to TRBD1. This CDR3 contains 15 residues. CDR1 LNHDA and CDR2 SQIVND come from the germline V gene (reference sequence). V lost 10 bases to trimming and J lost 5 bases; unmatched junction nucleotides: 9.

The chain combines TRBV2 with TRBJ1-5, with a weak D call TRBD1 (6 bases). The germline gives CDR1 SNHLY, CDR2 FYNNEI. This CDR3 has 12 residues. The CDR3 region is CARGGAGQPQHF. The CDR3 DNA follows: TGTGCTAGAGGGGGGGCTGGGCAGCCCCAGCATTTT.

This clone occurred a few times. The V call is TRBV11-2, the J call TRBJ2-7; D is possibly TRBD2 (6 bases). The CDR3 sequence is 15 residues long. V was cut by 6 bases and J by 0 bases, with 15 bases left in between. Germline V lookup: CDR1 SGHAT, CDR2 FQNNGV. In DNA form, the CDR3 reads TGTGCCAGCAGTTCGAGGGTAGCGGCCTCCTACGAGCAGTACTTC. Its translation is CASSSRVAASYEQYF.

CDR3 residues: CASSELRTTGNTIYF. The CDR3 DNA sequence: TGTGCCAGCAGTGAGTTACGCACTACTGGAAACACCATATATTTT. The chain recombines TRBV2 with TRBJ1-3; D not certain. The CDR3 runs to 15 residues. Trimming left V 3 bases short and J 2 bases short, with 11 bases between. Germline CDR1 reads SNHLY; CDR2 reads FYNNEI.

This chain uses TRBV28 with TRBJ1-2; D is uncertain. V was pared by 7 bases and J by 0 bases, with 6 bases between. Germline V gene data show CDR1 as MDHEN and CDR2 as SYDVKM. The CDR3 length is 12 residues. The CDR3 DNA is TGTGCCAGCACCCCTGCTAACTATGGCTACACCTTC. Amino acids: CASTPANYGYTF.

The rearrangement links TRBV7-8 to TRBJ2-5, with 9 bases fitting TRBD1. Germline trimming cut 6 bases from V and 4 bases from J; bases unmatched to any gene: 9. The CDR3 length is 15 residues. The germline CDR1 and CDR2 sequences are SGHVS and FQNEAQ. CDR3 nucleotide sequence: TGTGCCAGCAGGGTAGGGGTGGACAGGGGAGAGACCCAGTACTTC. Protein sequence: CASRVGVDRGETQYF.

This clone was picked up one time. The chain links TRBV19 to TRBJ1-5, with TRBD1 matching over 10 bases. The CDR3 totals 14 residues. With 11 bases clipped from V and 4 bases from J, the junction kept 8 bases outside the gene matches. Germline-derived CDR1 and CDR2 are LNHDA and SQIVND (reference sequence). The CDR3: CAGGTGVLNQPQHF. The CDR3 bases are TGTGCCGGCGGGACAGGGGTTTTGAATCAGCCCCAGCATTTT.